Below are 21 T cell receptor beta chains sequenced from a single sample in a study of T cell responses to AZD1222 COVID-19 vaccine. Assay: immunoSEQ multiplex PCR; the TCRdb copy retains only in-frame clones and omits some. The sample consists of roughly 190,000 clones, approximately 91% of them appearing once. This specimen consisted of peripheral blood, obtained 28 days after the second AZD1222 dose. These receptors all stem from an adult who received the AZD1222 COVID-19 vaccine.

The chain is built from TRBV28 and TRBJ1-6, with TRBD1 as a possible D gene (5 bases). V was clipped by 3 bases and J by 7 bases, with 16 bases between them. The CDR3 sequence is 16 residues long. Germline CDR1 is MDHEN and CDR2 is SYDVKM. CDR3 sequence reads: CASSFLSRGENSPLHF. CDR3 nucleotide sequence: TGTGCCAGCAGTTTCCTTTCGAGAGGGGAAAATTCACCCCTCCACTTT.

This rearrangement joins TRBV29-1 to TRBJ2-7; a weak D match, TRBD2 (6 bases). CDR3 length: 13 residues. Germline V gives CDR1 SQVTM, CDR2 ANQGSEA. With 6 bases removed from V and 2 bases from J, the gap between germline ends came to 14 bases. The DNA for the CDR3 is TGCAGCGTGGAGGGCGGAAACCCCTACGAGCAGTACTTC. Protein: CSVEGGNPYEQYF.

This CDR3 reads CASSLNPGGETQYF. The CDR3 DNA follows: TGCGCCAGCAGCTTGAACCCGGGGGGAGAGACCCAGTACTTC. The V gene is TRBV5-1, the J gene TRBJ2-5, with 7 bases matching TRBD2. CDR1 and CDR2 (germline): SGHRS, YFSETQ. The CDR3 totals 14 residues. V trimming: 1 base; J trimming: 4 bases; junction bases outside the gene matches: 4.

V gene TRBV12-5 combines with J gene TRBJ2-3; D gene unclear. V gave up 2 bases and J gave up 8 bases, with 14 bases separating them. Germline V gene lookup returns CDR1 LGHNT and CDR2 FRNRAP. This CDR3 contains 14 residues. CDR3 nucleotide sequence: TGTGCTAGTGGTTTGACGCCGGATCCCCCTACGCAGTATTTT. It specifies CASGLTPDPPTQYF.

The V call is TRBV25-1, the J call TRBJ2-7, with D tentatively TRBD1 or TRBD2 (6 bases each). The CDR3 covers 13 residues. Germline CDR1 and CDR2: MGHDK and SYGVNS. Trimming shortened V by 3 bases and J by 4 bases, and 10 bases separated the two germline ends. CDR3 protein: CASSEGGRYEQYF. In DNA form, the CDR3 reads TGTGCCAGCAGTGAGGGGGGCAGGTACGAGCAGTACTTC.

Details on this clone: Other DNA sequences in the same sample also yield this CDR3. The chain recombines TRBV3-1 (or the pseudogene TRBV3-2) with TRBJ2-2; D uncertain. With 1 base removed from V and 6 bases from J, the gap between germline ends came to 6 bases. CDR3 length: 13 amino acids. Germline V gene data show CDR1 as LGHDT and CDR2 as YNNKEL (reference sequence). CDR3 sequence: CASSQGGAGELFF. In DNA form, the CDR3 reads TGTGCCAGCAGCCAAGGTGGGGCCGGGGAGCTGTTTTTT.

This sequence joins TRBV7-9 and TRBJ1-2, with TRBD1 identical over 7 bases. The CDR3 runs to 14 residues. CDR1 and CDR2 (germline): SEHNR, FQNEAQ (reference sequence). V dropped 5 bases and J dropped 4; count of bases not matched to a gene: 7. The CDR3 region has the DNA TGTGCCAGCAGCCCCGGGGGACAGTTCTATGGCTACACCTTC. Translating gives CASSPGGQFYGYTF.

The chain is built from TRBV18 and TRBJ2-1; TRBD2 agrees at 11 bases. Germline values: CDR1 KGHSH, CDR2 LQKENI. With V trimmed by 1 base and J by 7 bases, 3 bases remained unmatched. The CDR3 runs to 15 residues. The CDR3 sequence is CASSPLAGGTNEQFF. CDR3 bases: TGTGCCAGCTCACCACTAGCGGGAGGGACGAATGAGCAGTTCTTC.

This clone was observed a single time. V usage is TRBV7-9 and J usage is TRBJ1-1, with TRBD1 matching over 8 bases. CDR1 and CDR2 (germline): SEHNR, FQNEAQ (reference sequence). The CDR3 runs 15 residues. J lost 5 bases, V lost 5 bases, and 10 bases had no gene match. In nucleotides, the CDR3 is TGTGCCAGCAGCGGGCAGGGGGCGGGGTGGACTGAAGCTTTCTTT. Translation: CASSGQGAGWTEAFF.

The chain is built from TRBV19 and TRBJ1-1; no firm D call. The CDR3 is 14 residues long. V lost 4 bases and J lost 0, with 9 bases in between. The germline gives CDR1 LNHDA, CDR2 SQIVND (reference sequence). The CDR3 nucleotides are TGTGCCAGTAGTAGCTTAGAGCTGAACACTGAAGCTTTCTTT. This gives the protein CASSSLELNTEAFF.

The V and J genes are TRBV11-2 and TRBJ1-1; a weak D match, TRBD1 (6 bases). Germline V gene data show CDR1 as SGHAT and CDR2 as FQNNGV. This CDR3 has 17 amino acids. Trimming left V 4 bases short and J 4 bases short, with 22 bases between. CDR3 coding DNA: TGTGCCAGCAGCTCGATACAGGGACCCGGCCGGGGCACTGAAGCTTTCTTT. Protein sequence: CASSSIQGPGRGTEAFF.

In its sample, this clone was seen a few times. The chain is built from TRBV5-8 and TRBJ2-7, with 9 bases fitting TRBD2. This CDR3 has 15 amino acids. After removal of 0 bases from V and 1 base from J, the junction contained 2 bases not matched to a gene. Germline CDR1 is SGHTS and CDR2 is YDEGEE. The CDR3 DNA follows: TGTGCCAGCAGCTTGGGCGGGAGGGTTTCCTACGAGCAGTACTTC. The encoded protein is CASSLGGRVSYEQYF.

This sequence joins TRBV5-6 and TRBJ2-2; tentatively, D is TRBD1 (5 bases). This CDR3 comprises 17 residues. V lost 4 bases to trimming and J lost 7 bases, with 23 bases between them. Germline lookup yields CDR1 SGHDT and CDR2 YYEEEE. The CDR3 sequence: CASSPAVRVPHIGELFF. CDR3 DNA sequence: TGTGCCAGCAGCCCCGCCGTCAGGGTGCCTCACATCGGGGAGCTGTTTTTT.

The chain links TRBV9 to TRBJ2-1; TRBD2 matches 7 bases. The J segment lost 4 bases and the V segment lost 0 bases, leaving 7 bases of the junction unmatched. Germline assignment: CDR1 SGDLS and CDR2 YYNGEE. The CDR3 loop spans 16 amino acids. Here the CDR3 DNA reads TGTGCCAGCAGCGTAGAAGGAGGAGCGGGGTACAATGAGCAGTTCTTC. This codes for CASSVEGGAGYNEQFF.

The chain joins TRBV27 to TRBJ2-7; D call uncertain. This CDR3 has 11 amino acids. CDR1 MNHEY and CDR2 SMNVEV come from the germline V gene (reference sequence). Deletions cut 7 bases from V and 4 bases from J, with 8 bases between. CDR3 sequence (DNA): TGTGCCAGCACCCCCGGGTACGAGCAGTACTTC. Amino acids: CASTPGYEQYF.

The chain uses TRBV7-2 and TRBJ1-4, with 7 bases identical to TRBD1. The CDR3 is made up of 16 amino acids. Germline V gives CDR1 SGHTA, CDR2 FQGNSA. With 5 bases clipped from V and 3 bases from J, the junction kept 9 bases outside the gene matches. CDR3 loop: CASSLWRGQSNEKLFF. Written as DNA, the CDR3 is TGTGCCAGCAGCCTATGGAGGGGACAGTCTAATGAAAAACTGTTTTTT. Using reference TRBV7-2 and TRBJ1-4 for the parts outside the CDR3, the full variable domain is GAGVSQSPSNKVTEKGKDVELRCDPISGHTALYWYRQSLGQGLEFLIYFQGNSAPDKSGLPSDRFSAERTGGSVSTLTIQRTQQEDSAVYLCASSLWRGQSNEKLFFGSGTQLSVL.

This rearrangement joins TRBV12-3 or TRBV12-4 to TRBJ1-2; D is undetermined. The ends were cut back, 3 bases at V and 5 bases at J, with 7 bases in the middle. The CDR3 is made up of 12 amino acids. CDR3 protein: CASSFIGYGYTF. The DNA of the CDR3 is TGTGCCAGCAGTTTCATAGGGTATGGCTACACCTTC.

This clone was seen just once. The CDR3 here is CATSDSDPQSRDNEQFF. CDR3 coding DNA: TGTGCCACCAGTGACTCCGACCCGCAGTCCCGAGACAATGAGCAGTTCTTC. The chain links TRBV24-1 to TRBJ2-1; D call uncertain. The CDR3 runs to 17 residues. V shed 4 bases and J shed 5 bases, with 20 bases lying between them. Germline V lookup: CDR1 KGHDR, CDR2 SFDVKD.

This clone has a handful of counts. The V and J genes are TRBV2 and TRBJ1-3; D unclear. This CDR3 has 15 residues. Germline CDR1 is SNHLY and CDR2 is FYNNEI. V dropped 4 bases and J dropped 0 bases, with 10 bases sitting between them. The CDR3 here is CASSAGGNSGNTIYF. In DNA, the CDR3 is TGTGCCAGCAGTGCTGGCGGAAACTCTGGAAACACCATATATTTT. Full variable domain (outside the CDR3, taken from reference TRBV2 and TRBJ1-3): EPEVTQTPSHQVTQMGQEVILRCVPISNHLYFYWYRQILGQKVEFLVSFYNNEISEKSEIFDDQFSVERPDGSNFTLKIRSTKLEDSAMYFCASSAGGNSGNTIYFGEGSWLTVV.

This clone was counted once. Here the CDR3 DNA reads TGTGCCAGCAGCTTGGCCGGTGGAGGTGAAGCTTTCTTT. The encoded protein is CASSLAGGGEAFF. The V gene is TRBV5-6, the J gene TRBJ1-1; the D is unclear. Trimming pared 0 bases from V and 7 bases from J, leaving 10 bases between. CDR1 is SGHDT, CDR2 YYEEEE, per germline. The length of the CDR3 is 13 residues.

The V call is TRBV3-1 (or the pseudogene TRBV3-2), the J call TRBJ2-1; 9 bases agree with TRBD2. With V trimmed by 3 bases and J by 4 bases, 7 bases remained unmatched. Germline-derived CDR1 and CDR2 are LGHDT and YNNKEL (reference sequence). There are 16 residues in the CDR3. CDR3 nucleotide sequence: TGTGCCAGCAGCCACTGTTCTAGCGGGAAGTACAATGAGCAGTTCTTC. The encoded protein is CASSHCSSGKYNEQFF.